Listed below are T cell receptor beta chains from one sample, sequenced in a study of CD8 T cells in ankylosing spondylitis. TCRdb recomputed calls from the 5' RACE reads with MiXCR, one row per CDR3 protein. The sample comprises under 150,000 distinct CDR3 sequences, roughly 8% of which are singletons, and roughly 8% rests with the top ten. Sequences were obtained from synovial fluid, either unsorted or a sorted T cell fraction (not recorded which). These receptors were collected from a male donor with ankylosing spondylitis. CDR3s include the opening cysteine and the closing phenylalanine or tryptophan. Each record gives: V gene, clone size, J gene, D gene, CDR3 DNA, CDR3 protein. A D gene is named only where the DNA matches it firmly. Size is stated for part of the rows, as once, few or many counts, or as a class when the clone is expanded.

TRBV28	many	TRBJ1-2	TRBD1	TGTGCCAGCAGCTCGGGACAGAACTCCTATGGCTACACCTTC	CASSSGQNSYGYTF
TRBV20-1	many	TRBJ2-7	.	TGCAGTGTGTGGATTATCGGCAGAGGTAGCGAGCAGTACTTC	CSVWIIGRGSEQYF
TRBV4-1	.	TRBJ1-6	.	TGCGCCAGCAGTTACAGGGAGAGTGGTTCACCCCTCCACTTT	CASSYRESGSPLHF
TRBV5-6	.	TRBJ1-5	TRBD1	TGTGCCAGCACCCAACGACAGGGAGTTTATAGCAATCAGCCCCAGCATTTT	CASTQRQGVYSNQPQHF
TRBV6-1	.	TRBJ2-2	TRBD2	TGTGCCAGCAGGGATACTAGCGGGAGGGCTCACGGGGAGCTGTTTTTT	CASRDTSGRAHGELFF
TRBV24-1	.	TRBJ2-1	TRBD1	TGTGCCACCAGTGACCCGGACAGGGGGGCCTACAATGAGCAGTTCTTC	CATSDPDRGAYNEQFF
TRBV20-1	many	TRBJ2-1	TRBD2	TGCAGTGCTTCTATAGCGGGGGTCGTATTCTTC	CSASIAGVVFF
TRBV20-1	.	TRBJ2-5	TRBD2	TGCAGTGCTAGGGAAGCTAGCGGGAGAAGGGCGCGAGAGACCCAGTACTTC	CSAREASGRRARETQYF
TRBV20-1	few	TRBJ2-3	.	TGCAGTGCTCTTGGTCACGCCCCTAGAAGTAGGCAGTATTTT	CSALGHAPRSRQYF
TRBV20-1	few	TRBJ2-7	TRBD1	TGCAGTGCTAGCACCCCGGGACAGGGGGACTACGAGCAGTACTTC	CSASTPGQGDYEQYF
TRBV6-2/TRBV6-3	many	TRBJ2-6	.	TGTGCCAGCACTCCAACCAGTGGGGCCAACGTCCTGACTTTC	CASTPTSGANVLTF
TRBV28	.	TRBJ1-4	TRBD1	TGTGCCAGCAGTTTTCAGGGGGCGCAGGGTGAAAAACTGTTTTTT	CASSFQGAQGEKLFF
TRBV5-1	many	TRBJ2-5	TRBD2	TGCGCCAGCGGTACTAGCGGGAGAGGAGAGACCCAGTACTTC	CASGTSGRGETQYF
TRBV20-1	many	TRBJ1-1	.	TGCAGTGCTCGTCTACCCCGGGGCCTGACAGGGAACACTGAAGCTTTCTTT	CSARLPRGLTGNTEAFF
TRBV20-1	few	TRBJ1-4	.	TGCAGTGCTAGCTTTTACGGGGCTAATGAAAAACTGTTTTTT	CSASFYGANEKLFF
TRBV4-2	.	TRBJ1-2	.	TGTGCCAGCAGCCAAGAGACGGAAGGAATCGGCTATGGCTACACCTTC	CASSQETEGIGYGYTF
TRBV10-2	.	TRBJ2-3	.	TGCGCCACCTCCGGGGGGCTAGATACGCAGTATTTT	CATSGGLDTQYF
TRBV7-9	many	TRBJ2-1	TRBD2	TGTGCCAGCAGCTTAGGACTAGCGGGGGGTGAGCAGTTCTTC	CASSLGLAGGEQFF
TRBV2	few	TRBJ1-5	TRBD1	TGTGCCAGCACCCCCGCCGGGACAGGGATCGGTGGCAATCAGCCCCAGCATTTT	CASTPAGTGIGGNQPQHF
TRBV15	few	TRBJ2-6	.	TGTGCCACCAGCAGATCCCTGACAGCTGGGGCCAACGTCCTGACTTTC	CATSRSLTAGANVLTF
TRBV6-1	many	TRBJ2-3	.	TGTGCCAGCAGTGCCCGGGGAGGCCTCACAGATACGCAGTATTTT	CASSARGGLTDTQYF
TRBV20-1	many	TRBJ2-7	TRBD2	TGCAGTGCTCCGGGACTAGCGGGAGACGAAAGGCAGTACTTC	CSAPGLAGDERQYF
TRBV7-3	.	TRBJ2-7	.	TGTGCCAGCAGCTCGCGGGCCCTCGCCTACGAGCAGTACTTC	CASSSRALAYEQYF
TRBV7-6	many	TRBJ2-1	.	TGTGCCAGCAGCTTAGACTCGCCCATGTCCTACAATGAGCAGTTCTTC	CASSLDSPMSYNEQFF
TRBV5-1	.	TRBJ2-7	.	TGCGCCAGCAGCCGGAGGGGGGACAGACTCTACGAGCAGTACTTC	CASSRRGDRLYEQYF
TRBV6-1	many	TRBJ2-1	.	TGTGCCAGCAGCCCCGGGCGGGGGCCCTACAATGAGCAGTTCTTC	CASSPGRGPYNEQFF
TRBV28	many	TRBJ1-4	TRBD1	TGTGCCAGCACCATCAGGGGGGAAAAACTGTTTTTT	CASTIRGEKLFF
TRBV20-1	many	TRBJ2-7	TRBD2	TGCAGTGCTTTTAGCGGGAGAGGATCCTACGAGCAGTACTTC	CSAFSGRGSYEQYF
TRBV19	many	TRBJ2-1	.	TGTGCCAGTAACGGGGATACCAATGAGCAGTTCTTC	CASNGDTNEQFF
TRBV4-3	many	TRBJ2-4	.	TGCGCCAGCAGCCAAGCGATCGGGGGAAACATTCAGTACTTC	CASSQAIGGNIQYF
TRBV7-6	few	TRBJ2-6	.	TGTGCCAGCAGCCCCTTTTTCGGATCGGGGTACGTCCTGACTTTC	CASSPFFGSGYVLTF
TRBV15	few	TRBJ2-1	TRBD1	TGTGCCACCAGCAAGGACAGGGGATATAACAATGAGCAGTTCTTC	CATSKDRGYNNEQFF
TRBV12-3/TRBV12-4	few	TRBJ2-2	TRBD1	TGTGCCAGCAGGACCAACAGGGGGCTTGACGGGGAGCTGTTTTTT	CASRTNRGLDGELFF
TRBV27	few	TRBJ2-3	.	TGTGCCAGCAGGAACCCCGACCAAGATACGCAGTATTTT	CASRNPDQDTQYF
TRBV6-2/TRBV6-3	few	TRBJ2-5	TRBD1	TGTGCCACGCGACAGGGGAAGGAGACCCAGTACTTC	CATRQGKETQYF
TRBV2	many	TRBJ2-5	.	TGTGCCAGCATCTTAGGGGAGACCCAGTACTTC	CASILGETQYF
TRBV12-3/TRBV12-4	many	TRBJ2-2	.	TGTGCCAGCAGCCCAATCAACACCGGGGAGCTGTTTTTT	CASSPINTGELFF
TRBV2	few	TRBJ2-3	.	TGTGCCAGCAAAGTGGCGGGGATTAGCACAGATACGCAGTATTTT	CASKVAGISTDTQYF
TRBV10-1	.	TRBJ2-7	.	TGCGCCAGCAGTGAAAGGTTTTCCTACGAGCAGTACTTC	CASSERFSYEQYF
TRBV5-1	medium-sized	TRBJ2-3	.	TGCGCCAGCAGCCCTCTGGGACTGACCTATGGAGATACGCAGTATTTT	CASSPLGLTYGDTQYF
TRBV28	many	TRBJ2-7	.	TGTGCCAGCAGCCTCGTGGGGAAAGAGCAGTACTTC	CASSLVGKEQYF
TRBV28	few	TRBJ2-1	.	TGTGCCAGCAGTTTATGGGGGAGCAATGAGCAGTTCTTC	CASSLWGSNEQFF
TRBV5-1	many	TRBJ2-7	TRBD1	TGCGCCAGCAGAGGACAGGCCGAGCAGTACTTC	CASRGQAEQYF
TRBV7-2	few	TRBJ1-1	.	TGTGCCAGCAGGCGAGACAGATTTCTGAACACTGAAGCTTTCTTT	CASRRDRFLNTEAFF
TRBV2	many	TRBJ2-1	TRBD1	TGTGCCAGCAGTAGGGACAGGGCGAATGAGCAGTTCTTC	CASSRDRANEQFF
TRBV6-1	many	TRBJ1-5	.	TGTGCCAGCAGCTGGGACGCGAATCAGCCCCAGCATTTT	CASSWDANQPQHF
TRBV5-8	.	TRBJ2-7	TRBD2	TGTGCCAGCAGCGCTCTCCGGCTAGCGGGATACGAGCAGTACTTC	CASSALRLAGYEQYF
TRBV12-3/TRBV12-4	many	TRBJ2-7	.	TGTGCCAGCAGTTTCAGAGGAGCGGGGCAGTACTTC	CASSFRGAGQYF
TRBV20-1	many	TRBJ2-1	.	TGCAGTGCTAGCCGGGACGCTCAGTTCTTC	CSASRDAQFF
TRBV28	.	TRBJ1-2	.	TGTGCCAGCAGTTTAGGTGCCAGGGGCTACACCTTC	CASSLGARGYTF
TRBV5-6	.	TRBJ1-1	.	TGTGCCAGCAGCTTGCGGGTGGTGAACACTGAAGCTTTCTTT	CASSLRVVNTEAFF